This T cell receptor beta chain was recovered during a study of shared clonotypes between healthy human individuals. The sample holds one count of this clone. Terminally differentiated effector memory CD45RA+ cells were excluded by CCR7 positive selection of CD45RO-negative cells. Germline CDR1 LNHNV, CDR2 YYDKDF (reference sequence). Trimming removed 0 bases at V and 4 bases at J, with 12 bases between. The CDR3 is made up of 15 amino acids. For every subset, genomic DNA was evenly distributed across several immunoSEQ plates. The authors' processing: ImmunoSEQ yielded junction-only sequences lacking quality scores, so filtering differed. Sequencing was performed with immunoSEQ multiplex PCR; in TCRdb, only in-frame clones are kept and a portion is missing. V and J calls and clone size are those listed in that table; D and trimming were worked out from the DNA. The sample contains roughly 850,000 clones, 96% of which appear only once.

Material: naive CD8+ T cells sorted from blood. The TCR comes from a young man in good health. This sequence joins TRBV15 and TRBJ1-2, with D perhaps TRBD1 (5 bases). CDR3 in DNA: TGTGCCACCAGCAGAGATAGGGGAAGTATCTATGGCTACACCTTC. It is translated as CATSRDRGSIYGYTF.